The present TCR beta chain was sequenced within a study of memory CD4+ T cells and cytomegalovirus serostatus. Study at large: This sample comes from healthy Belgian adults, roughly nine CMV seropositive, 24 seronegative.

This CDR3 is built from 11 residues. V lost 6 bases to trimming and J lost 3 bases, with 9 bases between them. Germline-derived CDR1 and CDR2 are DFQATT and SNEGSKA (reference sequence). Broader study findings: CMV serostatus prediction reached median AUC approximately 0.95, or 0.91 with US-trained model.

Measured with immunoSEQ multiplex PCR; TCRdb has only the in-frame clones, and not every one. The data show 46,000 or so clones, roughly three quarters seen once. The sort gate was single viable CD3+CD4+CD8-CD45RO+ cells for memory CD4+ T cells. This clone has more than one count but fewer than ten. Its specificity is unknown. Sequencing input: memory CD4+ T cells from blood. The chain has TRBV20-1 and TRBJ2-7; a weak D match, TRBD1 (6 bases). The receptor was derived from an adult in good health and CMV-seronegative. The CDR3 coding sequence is TGCAGTGCAGCACAGGGCTACGAGCAGTACTTC. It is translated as CSAAQGYEQYF.